This paragraph covers one T cell receptor (beta chain) sequence. This entry is derived from a study of blood T cells in healthy people across ages. A sample-barcoded 5' primer and a J-beta primer mix were used in a second PCR of roughly 6 to 11 cycles. Each CDR3 protein gets one entry after TCRdb re-called the 5' RACE reads with MiXCR. Of around 1,500,000 distinct CDR3 sequences in the sample, about 30% were seen once. The CDR3 sequence is 16 residues long. CDR1 is MNHNY and CDR2 is SVGAGI in the germline V gene (reference sequence). This receptor was obtained from a young woman in good health. The chain has TRBV6-6 and TRBJ2-5; D is possibly TRBD1 (8 bases). The last part of the DNA fits TRBJ2-7 better; the J call may be wrong. The sample comprised blood. DNA for the CDR3: TGTGCCAGCAGTTACTCCGGGGGGACAGGAGACAACGAGCAGTACTTC. Protein: CASSYSGGTGDNEQYF.